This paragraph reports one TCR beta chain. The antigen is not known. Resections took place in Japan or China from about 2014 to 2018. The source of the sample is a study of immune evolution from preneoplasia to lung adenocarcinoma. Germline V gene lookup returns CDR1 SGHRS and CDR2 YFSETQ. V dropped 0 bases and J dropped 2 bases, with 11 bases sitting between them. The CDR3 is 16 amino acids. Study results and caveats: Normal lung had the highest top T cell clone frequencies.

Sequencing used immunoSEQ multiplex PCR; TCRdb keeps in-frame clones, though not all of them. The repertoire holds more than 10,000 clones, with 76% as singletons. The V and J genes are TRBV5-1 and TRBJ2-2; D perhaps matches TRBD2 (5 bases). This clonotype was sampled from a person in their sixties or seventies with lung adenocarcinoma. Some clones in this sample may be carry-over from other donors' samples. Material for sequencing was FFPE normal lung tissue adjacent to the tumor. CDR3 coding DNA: TGCGCCAGCAGCTTGGCTCTCCGGACTAACACCGGGGAGCTGTTTTTT. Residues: CASSLALRTNTGELFF.